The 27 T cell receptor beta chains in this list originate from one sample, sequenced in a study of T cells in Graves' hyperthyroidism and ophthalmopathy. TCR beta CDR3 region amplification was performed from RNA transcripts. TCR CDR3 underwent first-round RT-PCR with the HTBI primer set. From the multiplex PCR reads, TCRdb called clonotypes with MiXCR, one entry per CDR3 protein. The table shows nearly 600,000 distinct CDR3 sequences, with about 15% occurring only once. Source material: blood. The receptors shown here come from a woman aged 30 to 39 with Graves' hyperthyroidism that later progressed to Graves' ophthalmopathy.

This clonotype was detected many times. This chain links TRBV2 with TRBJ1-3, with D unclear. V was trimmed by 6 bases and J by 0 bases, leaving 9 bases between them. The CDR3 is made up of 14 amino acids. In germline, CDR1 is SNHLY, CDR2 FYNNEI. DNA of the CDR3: TGTGCCAGCAGGGACCAACCCTCTGGAAACACCATATATTTT. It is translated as CASRDQPSGNTIYF.

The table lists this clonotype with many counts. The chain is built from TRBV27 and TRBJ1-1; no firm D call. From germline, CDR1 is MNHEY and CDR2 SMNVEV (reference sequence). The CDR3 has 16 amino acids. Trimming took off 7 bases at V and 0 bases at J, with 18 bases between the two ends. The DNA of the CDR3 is TGTGCCAGCACCTTCAAAGCCGCTACATTGAACACTGAAGCTTTCTTT. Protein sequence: CASTFKAATLNTEAFF.

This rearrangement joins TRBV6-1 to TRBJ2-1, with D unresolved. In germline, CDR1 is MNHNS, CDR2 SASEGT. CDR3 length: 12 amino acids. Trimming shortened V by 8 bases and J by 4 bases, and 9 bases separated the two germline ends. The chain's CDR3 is CASVEPYNEQFF. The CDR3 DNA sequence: TGTGCCAGCGTAGAACCATACAATGAGCAGTTCTTC.

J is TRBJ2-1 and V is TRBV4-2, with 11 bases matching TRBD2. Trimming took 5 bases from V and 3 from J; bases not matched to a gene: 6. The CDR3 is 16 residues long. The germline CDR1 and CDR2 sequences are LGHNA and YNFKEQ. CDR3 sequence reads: CASSAGLAALYNEQFF. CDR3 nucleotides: TGTGCCAGCAGCGCGGGACTAGCGGCCCTCTACAATGAGCAGTTCTTC.

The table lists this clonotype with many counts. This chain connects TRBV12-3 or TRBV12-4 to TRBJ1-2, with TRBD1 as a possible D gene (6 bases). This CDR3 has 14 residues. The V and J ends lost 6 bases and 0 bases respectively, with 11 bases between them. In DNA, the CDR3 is TGTGCCAGCAGCCCGACAGGAGCTAACTATGGCTACACCTTC. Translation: CASSPTGANYGYTF.

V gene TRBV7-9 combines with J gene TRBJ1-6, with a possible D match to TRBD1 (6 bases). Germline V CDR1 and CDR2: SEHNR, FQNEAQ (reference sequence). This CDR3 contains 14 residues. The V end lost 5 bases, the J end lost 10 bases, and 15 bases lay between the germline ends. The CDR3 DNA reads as TGTGCCAGCAGCCGAGGGCTCGGGACATCACCCCTCCACTTT. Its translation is CASSRGLGTSPLHF. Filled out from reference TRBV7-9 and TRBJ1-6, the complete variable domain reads DTGVSQNPRHKITKRGQNVTFRCDPISEHNRLYWYRQTLGQGPEFLTYFQNEAQLEKSRLLSDRFSAERPKGSFSTLEIQRTEQGDSAMYLCASSRGLGTSPLHFGNGTRLTVT.

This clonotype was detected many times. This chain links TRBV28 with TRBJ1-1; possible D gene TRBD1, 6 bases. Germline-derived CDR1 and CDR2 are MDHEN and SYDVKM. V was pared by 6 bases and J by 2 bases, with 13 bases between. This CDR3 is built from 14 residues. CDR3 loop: CASSPDRTNTEAFF. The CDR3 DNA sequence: TGTGCCAGCAGCCCGGACAGAACCAACACTGAAGCTTTCTTT. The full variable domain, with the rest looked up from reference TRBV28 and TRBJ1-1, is DVKVTQSSRYLVKRTGEKVFLECVQDMDHENMFWYRQDPGLGLRLIYFSYDVKMKEKGDIPEGYSVSREKKERFSLILESASTNQTSMYLCASSPDRTNTEAFFGQGTRLTVV.

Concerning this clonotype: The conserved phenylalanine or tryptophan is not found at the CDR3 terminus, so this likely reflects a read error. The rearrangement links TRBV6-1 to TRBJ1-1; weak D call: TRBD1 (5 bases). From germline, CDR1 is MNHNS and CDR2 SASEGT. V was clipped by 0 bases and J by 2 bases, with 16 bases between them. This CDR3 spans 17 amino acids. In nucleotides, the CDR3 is TGTGCCAGCAGTGAAGCACGGAAGGGGATATATAACACTGAAGCTTTCTTA. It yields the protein CASSEARKGIYNTEAFL.

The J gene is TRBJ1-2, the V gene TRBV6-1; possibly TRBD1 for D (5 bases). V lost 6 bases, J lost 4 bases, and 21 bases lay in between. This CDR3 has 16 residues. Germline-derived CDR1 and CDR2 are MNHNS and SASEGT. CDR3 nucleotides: TGTGCCAGCAGCCAAGGGTCAGGGAAGAGGAGCTATGGCTACACCTTC. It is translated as CASSQGSGKRSYGYTF.

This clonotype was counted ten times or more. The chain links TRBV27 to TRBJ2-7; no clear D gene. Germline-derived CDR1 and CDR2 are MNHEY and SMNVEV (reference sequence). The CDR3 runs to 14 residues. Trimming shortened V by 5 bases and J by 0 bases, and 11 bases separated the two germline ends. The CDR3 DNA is TGTGCCAGCAGTCAGGCGCTCAGCTCCTACGAGCAGTACTTC. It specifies CASSQALSSYEQYF.

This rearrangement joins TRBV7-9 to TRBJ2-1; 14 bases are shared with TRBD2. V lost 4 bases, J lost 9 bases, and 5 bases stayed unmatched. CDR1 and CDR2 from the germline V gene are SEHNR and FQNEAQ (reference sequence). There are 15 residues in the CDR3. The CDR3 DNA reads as TGTGCCAGCAGCTACGGGACTAGCGGGAGTCGTGAGCAGTTCTTC. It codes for CASSYGTSGSREQFF.

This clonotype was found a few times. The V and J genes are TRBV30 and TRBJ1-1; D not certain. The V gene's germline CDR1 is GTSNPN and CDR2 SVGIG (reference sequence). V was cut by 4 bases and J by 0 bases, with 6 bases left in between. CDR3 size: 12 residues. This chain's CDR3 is CAWTNLNTEAFF. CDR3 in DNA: TGTGCCTGGACTAATTTGAACACTGAAGCTTTCTTT. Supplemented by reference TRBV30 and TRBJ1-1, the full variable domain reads SQTIHQWPATLVQPVGSPLSLECTVEGTSNPNLYWYRQAAGRGLQLLFYSVGIGQISSEVPQNLSASRPQDRQFILSSKKLLLSDSGFYLCAWTNLNTEAFFGQGTRLTVV.

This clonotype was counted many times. As DNA, the CDR3 is TGTGCCAGCAGCCGTTCGGAAATTTCCAACACTGAAGCTTTCTTT. Translated, it gives CASSRSEISNTEAFF. The chain has TRBV3-1 and TRBJ1-1; unclear D gene. V was cut by 4 bases and J by 2 bases, with 14 bases left in between. Germline CDR1 LGHDT, CDR2 YNNKEL (reference sequence). This CDR3 has 15 amino acids.

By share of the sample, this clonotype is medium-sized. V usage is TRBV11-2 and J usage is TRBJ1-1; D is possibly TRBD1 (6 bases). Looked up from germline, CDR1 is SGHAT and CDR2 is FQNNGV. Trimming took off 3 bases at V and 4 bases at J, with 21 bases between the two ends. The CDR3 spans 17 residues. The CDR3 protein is CASSFRLGGALGTEAFF. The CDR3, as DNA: TGTGCCAGCAGCTTTCGCCTTGGGGGCGCATTGGGCACTGAAGCTTTCTTT.

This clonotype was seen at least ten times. CDR3 in DNA: TGTGCCAGCAGCCCCGGCAGCCCATCAGGGGAAGCTTTCTTT. It codes for CASSPGSPSGEAFF. The chain joins TRBV27 to TRBJ1-1; perhaps TRBD1 as D (5 bases). The germline V gene has CDR1 MNHEY and CDR2 SMNVEV (reference sequence). The CDR3 sequence is 14 residues long. With 6 bases removed from V and 8 bases from J, the gap between germline ends came to 19 bases.

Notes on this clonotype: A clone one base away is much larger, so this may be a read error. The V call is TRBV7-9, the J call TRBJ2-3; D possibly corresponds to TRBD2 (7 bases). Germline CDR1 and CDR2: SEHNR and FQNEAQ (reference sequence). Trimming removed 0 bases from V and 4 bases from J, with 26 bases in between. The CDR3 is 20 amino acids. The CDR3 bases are TGTGCCAGCAGCTTAGCGCTTGGACAGAAGGGTAGCGGGCGCCCAGATACGCAGTATTTT. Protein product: CASSLALGQKGSGRPDTQYF.

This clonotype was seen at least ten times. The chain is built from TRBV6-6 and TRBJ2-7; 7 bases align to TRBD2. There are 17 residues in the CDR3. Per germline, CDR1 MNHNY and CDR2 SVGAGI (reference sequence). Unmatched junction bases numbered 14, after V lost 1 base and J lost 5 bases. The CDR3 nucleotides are TGTGCCAGCAGTTACTTGGGGAGAGCGGGAAAGATCGACGAGCAGTACTTC. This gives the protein CASSYLGRAGKIDEQYF.

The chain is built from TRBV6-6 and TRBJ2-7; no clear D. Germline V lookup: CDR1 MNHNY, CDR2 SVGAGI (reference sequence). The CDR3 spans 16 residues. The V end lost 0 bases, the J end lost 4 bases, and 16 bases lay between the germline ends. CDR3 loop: CASSYSSAGLGYEQYF. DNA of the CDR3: TGTGCCAGCAGTTACTCCTCGGCAGGATTGGGGTACGAGCAGTACTTC.

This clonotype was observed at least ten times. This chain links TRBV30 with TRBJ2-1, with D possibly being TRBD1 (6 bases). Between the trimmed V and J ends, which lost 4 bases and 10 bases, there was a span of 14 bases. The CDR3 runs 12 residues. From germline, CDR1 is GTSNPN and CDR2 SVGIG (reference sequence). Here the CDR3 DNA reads TGTGCCTGGAACAAGGGGGATTGGGAGCAGTTCTTC. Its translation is CAWNKGDWEQFF.

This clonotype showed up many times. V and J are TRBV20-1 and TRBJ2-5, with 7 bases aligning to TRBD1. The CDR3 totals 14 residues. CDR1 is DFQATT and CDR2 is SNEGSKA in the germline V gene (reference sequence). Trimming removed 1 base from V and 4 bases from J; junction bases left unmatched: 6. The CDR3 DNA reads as TGCAGTGCTAGAGGACAGGGATTGACAGAGACCCAGTACTTC. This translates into CSARGQGLTETQYF.

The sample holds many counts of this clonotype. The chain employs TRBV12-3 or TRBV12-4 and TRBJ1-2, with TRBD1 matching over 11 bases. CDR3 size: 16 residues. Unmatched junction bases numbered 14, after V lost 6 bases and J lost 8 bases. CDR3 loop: CASSKTLGQGATGYTF. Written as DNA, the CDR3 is TGTGCCAGCAGCAAGACCCTTGGACAGGGGGCGACCGGCTACACCTTC.

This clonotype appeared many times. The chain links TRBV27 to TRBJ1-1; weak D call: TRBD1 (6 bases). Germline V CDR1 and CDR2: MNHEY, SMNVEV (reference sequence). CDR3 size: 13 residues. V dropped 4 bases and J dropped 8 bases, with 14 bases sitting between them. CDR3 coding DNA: TGTGCCAGCAGTTCCAGGGGACTAGTCGAAGCTTTCTTT. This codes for CASSSRGLVEAFF.

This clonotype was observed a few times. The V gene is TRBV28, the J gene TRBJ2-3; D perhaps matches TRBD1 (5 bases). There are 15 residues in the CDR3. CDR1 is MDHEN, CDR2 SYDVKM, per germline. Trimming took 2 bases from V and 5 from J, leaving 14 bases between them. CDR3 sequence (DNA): TGTGCCAGCAGTTTAATCGACCAGGGCAAAGATACGCAGTATTTT. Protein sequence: CASSLIDQGKDTQYF.

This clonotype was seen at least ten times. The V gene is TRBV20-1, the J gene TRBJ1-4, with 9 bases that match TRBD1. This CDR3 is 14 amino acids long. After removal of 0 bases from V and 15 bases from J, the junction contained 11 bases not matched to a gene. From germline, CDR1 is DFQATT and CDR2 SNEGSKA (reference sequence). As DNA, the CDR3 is TGCAGTGCTAGAGATCCGGGACAGGGTACTATTGTGTTTTTT. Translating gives CSARDPGQGTIVFF.

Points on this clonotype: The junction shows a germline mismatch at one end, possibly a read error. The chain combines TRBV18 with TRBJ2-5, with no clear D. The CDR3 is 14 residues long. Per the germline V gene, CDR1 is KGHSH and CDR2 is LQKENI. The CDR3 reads CASTPSPASETQYF. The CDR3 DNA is TGTGCCAGCACACCAAGCCCCGCCTCCGAGACCCAGTACTTC. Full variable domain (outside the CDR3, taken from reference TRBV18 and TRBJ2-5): NAGVMQNPRHLVRRRGQEARLRCSPMKGHSHVYWYRQLPEEGLKFMVYLQKENIIDESGMPKERFSAEFPKEGPSILRIQQVVRGDSAAYFCASTPSPASETQYFGPGTRLLVL.

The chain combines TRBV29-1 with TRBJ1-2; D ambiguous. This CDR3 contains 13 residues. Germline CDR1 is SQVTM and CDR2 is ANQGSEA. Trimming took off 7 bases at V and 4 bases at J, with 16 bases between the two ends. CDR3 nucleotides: TGCAGCGCCGACTCTGGCTCTGGCTATGGCTACACCTTC. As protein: CSADSGSGYGYTF. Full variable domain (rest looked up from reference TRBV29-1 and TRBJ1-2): SAVISQKPSRDICQRGTSLTIQCQVDSQVTMMFWYRQQPGQSLTLIATANQGSEATYESGFVIDKFPISRPNLTFSTLTVSNMSPEDSSIYLCSADSGSGYGYTFGSGTRLTVV.

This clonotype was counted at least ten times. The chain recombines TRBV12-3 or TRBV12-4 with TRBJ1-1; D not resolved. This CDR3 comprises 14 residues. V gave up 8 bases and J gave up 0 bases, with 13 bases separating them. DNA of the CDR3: TGTGCCAGCGGCACACAGATCATGAACACTGAAGCTTTCTTT. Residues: CASGTQIMNTEAFF.